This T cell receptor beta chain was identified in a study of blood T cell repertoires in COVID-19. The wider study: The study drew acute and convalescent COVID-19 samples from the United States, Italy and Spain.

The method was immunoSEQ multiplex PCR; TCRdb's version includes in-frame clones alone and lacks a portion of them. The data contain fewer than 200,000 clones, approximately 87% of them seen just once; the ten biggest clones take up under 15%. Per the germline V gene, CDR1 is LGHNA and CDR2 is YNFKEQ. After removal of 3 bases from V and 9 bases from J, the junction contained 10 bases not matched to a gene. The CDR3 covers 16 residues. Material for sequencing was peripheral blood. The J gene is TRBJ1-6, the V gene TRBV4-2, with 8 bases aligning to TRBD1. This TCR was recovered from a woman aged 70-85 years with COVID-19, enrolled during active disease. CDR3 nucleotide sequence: TGTGCCAGCAGCCAGACCGGGACAGGAGTGTTTTCACCCCTCCACTTT. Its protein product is CASSQTGTGVFSPLHF.